The next 32 T cell receptor beta chains were all read from a single sample in a study of T cells after posttransplantation cyclophosphamide (dated by TCRdb to between 2015 and 2016). The protocol used for the library was the immunoSEQ multiplex PCR assay. TCRdb holds this immuneACCESS table with in-frame rearrangements only. Some clones are missing; in checked studies, unresolved V genes explain under half, and the rest has no known cause. Across this sample, 30,000 to 40,000 clones were tabulated and none appeared just once. The ten most abundant clones make up 2.5% of the sample. Sequences were obtained from PBMCs. The source is a man over 45 in good health, CMV-negative, and a related stem cell transplant donor.

This clone was seen many times. V is TRBV19 and J is TRBJ1-5; D perhaps matches TRBD1 (6 bases). The germline CDR1 and CDR2 sequences are LNHDA and SQIVND (reference sequence). The CDR3 has 15 amino acids. V shed 5 bases and J shed 2 bases, with 13 bases lying between them. Written as DNA, the CDR3 is TGTGCCAGTAGTTTCCGGGACAATGGCAATCAGCCCCAGCATTTT. Translating it yields CASSFRDNGNQPQHF. Filled out from reference TRBV19 and TRBJ1-5, the complete variable domain reads DGGITQSPKYLFRKEGQNVTLSCEQNLNHDAMYWYRQDPGQGLRLIYYSQIVNDFQKGDIAEGYSVSREKKESFPLTVTSAQKNPTAFYLCASSFRDNGNQPQHFGDGTRLSIL.

This clone was detected many times. The chain recombines TRBV6-5 with TRBJ2-6, with D unclear. CDR1 MNHEY and CDR2 SVGAGI come from the germline V gene. Trimming removed 5 bases at V and 4 bases at J, with 12 bases between. CDR3 size: 15 residues. The CDR3 DNA reads as TGTGCCAGCAGTATCACAGCCTTGGGGGCCAACGTCCTGACTTTC. Amino acids: CASSITALGANVLTF.

Of note for this clone: The same CDR3 is also encoded by other DNA sequences in this sample. The V and J genes are TRBV5-6 and TRBJ1-5; D call uncertain. CDR1 is SGHDT and CDR2 is YYEEEE in the germline V gene. The V and J ends lost 4 bases and 6 bases respectively, with 8 bases between them. The CDR3 length is 12 residues. In nucleotides, the CDR3 is TGTGCCAGCAGCCTGCGCTCTCAGCCCCAGCATTTT. Protein sequence: CASSLRSQPQHF.

This clone has at least ten counts. This chain uses TRBV19 with TRBJ1-1; 8 positions agree with TRBD1. The CDR3 is made up of 13 amino acids. J lost 3 bases, V lost 3 bases, and 0 bases had no gene match. From germline, CDR1 is LNHDA and CDR2 SQIVND (reference sequence). CDR3 sequence reads: CASSMDRDTEAFF. The CDR3 region has the DNA TGTGCCAGTAGTATGGACAGGGACACTGAAGCTTTCTTT.

This clone was seen repeatedly, ten times or more. The chain employs TRBV4-3 and TRBJ2-2; TRBD1 aligns across 8 bases. V lost 3 bases, J lost 1 base, and 7 bases stayed unmatched. The CDR3 has 17 amino acids. Germline V gene data show CDR1 as LGHNA and CDR2 as YSLEER. CDR3 sequence reads: CASSQLAGTGNTGELFF. CDR3 sequence (DNA): TGCGCCAGCAGCCAGCTGGCCGGGACAGGGAACACCGGGGAGCTGTTTTTT.

This clone was seen repeatedly, ten times or more. This rearrangement joins TRBV10-3 to TRBJ2-2; TRBD1 agrees at 9 bases. The CDR3 covers 18 residues. The ends lost 6 bases at V and 1 base at J; junction bases unmatched: 12. Germline V gene data show CDR1 as ENHRY and CDR2 as SYGVKD. As DNA, the CDR3 is TGTGCCATCAGCGCCCGGCGGTCGGACAGGGGGAACACCGGGGAGCTGTTTTTT. Protein sequence: CAISARRSDRGNTGELFF.

As to this clone: Other DNA sequences of this sample code for an identical CDR3. The rearrangement links TRBV21-1 to TRBJ2-2; the table calls TRBD2, which could not be checked here. TRBV21-1 is a known pseudogene. The CDR3 has 19 amino acids. CDR3 in amino acids: CASSKGGTSGGANTGELFF. The CDR3, as DNA: TGTGCCAGCAGCAAAGGAGGGACGAGCGGGGGCGCGAACACCGGGGAGCTGTTTTTT.

Ten or more counts support this clone. The junction differs from germline at one of its ends, possibly a read error. The J gene is TRBJ1-3, the V gene TRBV7-7; 8 bases are a match to TRBD1. The germline V gene encodes CDR1 SSHAT and CDR2 FNYEAQ (reference sequence). The CDR3 sequence is 13 residues long. CDR3 DNA: TGTGCTAGCAGCCTGGACAGGGAGAACACCATATATTTT. This sequence encodes CASSLDRENTIYF.

As DNA, the CDR3 is TGTGCCAGCAGCGCCCCCGGACTAGCGGGGGGGCATTTTTTTGGAGATACGCAGTATTTT. Residues: CASSAPGLAGGHFFGDTQYF. V usage is TRBV9 and J usage is TRBJ2-3; the match to TRBD2 covers 15 bases. Germline CDR1 SGDLS, CDR2 YYNGEE. Germline trimming cut 3 bases from V and 5 bases from J; bases unmatched to any gene: 16. This CDR3 has 20 amino acids.

This clone was detected a few times. The rearrangement uses TRBV5-1 and TRBJ2-5, with a possible D match to TRBD1 (6 bases). This CDR3 region has 15 residues. The V and J ends lost 0 bases and 1 base respectively, with 10 bases between them. Germline loops: CDR1 SGHRS, CDR2 YFSETQ. The CDR3 nucleotides read TGCGCCAGCAGCTTGGCGACGACAGGCCAAGAGACCCAGTACTTC. This translates into CASSLATTGQETQYF.

This clone was detected ten times or more. This chain links TRBV11-3 with TRBJ2-6; TRBD1 matches at 9 bases. In germline, CDR1 is SGHNT, CDR2 YENEEA. The CDR3 extends over 18 amino acids. V lost 1 base to trimming and J lost 2 bases; unmatched junction nucleotides: 6. The CDR3 DNA reads TGTGCCAGCAGCTTAGCTGGAACAGGGGGCCCTGGGGCCAACGTCCTGACTTTC. Protein sequence: CASSLAGTGGPGANVLTF.

This clone was seen many times. This sequence joins TRBV9 and TRBJ2-2, with 8 bases matching TRBD1. This CDR3 is built from 16 residues. The ends lost 4 bases at V and 0 bases at J; junction bases unmatched: 5. Germline V gives CDR1 SGDLS, CDR2 YYNGEE. The CDR3 coding sequence is TGTGCCAGCAGCACGGACAGGGTCTCGAACACCGGGGAGCTGTTTTTT. Protein sequence: CASSTDRVSNTGELFF.

In this sample, this clone turned up many times. The genes are TRBV11-3 and TRBJ2-5, with 8 bases matching TRBD2. This CDR3 spans 13 amino acids. The germline V gene has CDR1 SGHNT and CDR2 YENEEA. V lost 5 bases, J lost 5 bases, and 4 bases stayed unmatched. The CDR3 nucleotides read TGTGCCAGCAGCCGGGGGGGGTCGGAGACCCAGTACTTC. This codes for CASSRGGSETQYF.

This clone was observed many times. The J gene is TRBJ1-2, the V gene TRBV6-5, with D possibly being TRBD1 (5 bases). The CDR3 length is 14 residues. Germline lookup yields CDR1 MNHEY and CDR2 SVGAGI. V lost 2 bases to trimming and J lost 4 bases, with 11 bases between them. The CDR3 DNA follows: TGTGCCAGCAGTTACGGAGGGGCGGGCTATGGCTACACCTTC. Residues: CASSYGGAGYGYTF.

This clone turned up a few times. The chain combines TRBV18 with TRBJ1-1; 7 positions agree with TRBD1. The CDR3 covers 14 residues. V lost 3 bases and J lost 3; bases outside the gene matches: 4. Germline assignment: CDR1 KGHSH and CDR2 LQKENI. CDR3 sequence (DNA): TGTGCCAGCTCACCCCTCAGGGGGGACACTGAAGCTTTCTTT. The encoded protein is CASSPLRGDTEAFF.

The genes are TRBV5-1 and TRBJ2-5, with TRBD2 matching over 12 bases. Germline V lookup: CDR1 SGHRS, CDR2 YFSETQ. The CDR3 loop spans 14 amino acids. Trimming took 3 bases from V and 4 from J; bases not matched to a gene: 1. The CDR3 DNA is TGCGCCAGCAGCTGGGGACTAGCGGGAGAGACCCAGTACTTC. Amino acid sequence: CASSWGLAGETQYF.

This clone was seen repeatedly, ten times or more. This chain connects TRBV5-1 to TRBJ2-1, with D unresolved. The CDR3 covers 15 residues. The germline CDR1 and CDR2 sequences are SGHRS and YFSETQ. V lost 0 bases to trimming and J lost 1 base, with 8 bases between them. CDR3 sequence (DNA): TGCGCCAGCAGCTTGGCCCTAGGATCCTACAATGAGCAGTTCTTC. This codes for CASSLALGSYNEQFF.

Many counts were recorded for this clone. The gene calls are TRBV18 and TRBJ1-1; TRBD1 aligns across 9 bases. Germline V lookup: CDR1 KGHSH, CDR2 LQKENI. V trimming: 2 bases; J trimming: 1 base; junction bases outside the gene matches: 5. The CDR3 is 16 residues long. CDR3 region: CASSPAGTGPNTEAFF. The CDR3 nucleotides read TGTGCCAGCTCACCAGCCGGGACAGGGCCGAACACTGAAGCTTTCTTT.

This clone was detected ten times or more. The genes are TRBV5-6 and TRBJ1-2; 7 positions match TRBD1. From germline, CDR1 is SGHDT and CDR2 YYEEEE. Unmatched junction bases numbered 8, after V lost 4 bases and J lost 8 bases. CDR3 length: 13 residues. Written as DNA, the CDR3 is TGTGCCAGCAGCGCTGACAGGGTTGCCGGCTACACCTTC. Translating gives CASSADRVAGYTF. The whole variable domain, remainder taken from reference TRBV5-6 and TRBJ1-2, is DAGVTQSPTHLIKTRGQQVTLRCSPKSGHDTVSWYQQALGQGPQFIFQYYEEEERQRGNFPDRFSGHQFPNYSSELNVNALLLGDSALYLCASSADRVAGYTFGSGTRLTVV.

This clone was observed a few times. This chain joins TRBV7-6 and TRBJ2-7, with 8 bases that match TRBD1. Germline-derived CDR1 and CDR2 are SGHVS and FNYEAQ. The CDR3 totals 13 residues. After removal of 2 bases from V and 7 bases from J, the junction contained 4 bases not matched to a gene. This CDR3 reads CASSLWRDREQYF. CDR3 nucleotide sequence: TGTGCCAGCAGCTTATGGAGGGACAGGGAGCAGTACTTC.

This clone has at least ten counts. The DNA for the CDR3 is TGTGCCAGCACCAAATGGGGAGGCCCCACCACCCTCCACTTT. Translating it yields CASTKWGGPTTLHF. The J gene is TRBJ1-6, the V gene TRBV7-3; D is ambiguous. This CDR3 contains 14 residues. Trimming took off 7 bases at V and 14 bases at J, with 21 bases between the two ends. The germline V gene has CDR1 SGHTA and CDR2 FQGTGA.

The chain employs TRBV7-9 and TRBJ2-2; 7 bases fit TRBD1. In germline, CDR1 is SEHNR, CDR2 FQNEAQ (reference sequence). The CDR3 runs 13 residues. V lost 5 bases, J lost 7 bases, and 4 bases stayed unmatched. CDR3 region: CASSITGVGELFF. CDR3 in DNA: TGTGCCAGCAGCATCACAGGGGTCGGGGAGCTGTTTTTT.

This clone has at least ten counts. This rearrangement joins TRBV19 to TRBJ1-1, with 9 bases fitting TRBD1. The V segment lost 7 bases and the J segment 7 bases; nucleotides outside the gene matches: 7. Germline CDR1 LNHDA, CDR2 SQIVND (reference sequence). The CDR3 length is 13 residues. The CDR3 DNA reads TGTGCCAGTACCGCACAGGGGGCCGGTGAAGCTTTCTTT. This translates into CASTAQGAGEAFF.

This clone was picked up many times. The chain recombines TRBV29-1 with TRBJ1-5; TRBD1 matches at 11 bases. CDR3 length equals 15 residues. Germline V gene lookup returns CDR1 SQVTM and CDR2 ANQGSEA. V lost 6 bases, J lost 4 bases, and 8 bases stayed unmatched. In DNA form, the CDR3 reads TGCAGCGTGGGAGGGACAGGGGGTTTGAATCAGCCCCAGCATTTT. It encodes CSVGGTGGLNQPQHF.

This clone was picked up many times. The CDR3 region is CASSLGVREGQPQHF. The CDR3 nucleotides are TGTGCCAGCAGCTTAGGGGTCAGGGAAGGTCAGCCCCAGCATTTT. The chain is built from TRBV7-2 and TRBJ1-5; TRBD1 might be the D (5 bases). Trimming removed 1 base from V and 6 bases from J, with 13 bases in between. Germline CDR1 reads SGHTA; CDR2 reads FQGNSA. CDR3 length: 15 residues.

This clone was seen more than once but under ten times. This chain uses TRBV19 with TRBJ1-2; TRBD1 matches 7 bases. V trimming: 8 bases; J trimming: 3 bases; junction bases outside the gene matches: 3. Germline assignment: CDR1 LNHDA and CDR2 SQIVND (reference sequence). The CDR3 has 12 amino acids. The CDR3 reads CASAGGDYGYTF. As DNA, the CDR3 is TGTGCCAGTGCAGGGGGTGACTATGGCTACACCTTC.

The V and J genes are TRBV15 and TRBJ1-2; D may be TRBD1 (6 bases). CDR1 and CDR2 from the germline V gene are LNHNV and YYDKDF (reference sequence). Trimming cost V 0 bases and J 6 bases, with 11 bases left between them. CDR3 size: 14 residues. The CDR3 DNA reads as TGTGCCACCAGCAGAGAAGGGGGATACGATGGCTACACCTTC. Translated, it gives CATSREGGYDGYTF.

This clone was counted ten times or more. The chain uses TRBV2 and TRBJ2-3; 9 positions agree with TRBD2. The CDR3 totals 15 residues. Germline loops: CDR1 SNHLY, CDR2 FYNNEI. V was pared by 6 bases and J by 2 bases, with 6 bases of the junction left unmatched. DNA for the CDR3: TGTGCCAGCAGGCGGCTAGCGGGGATCACAGATACGCAGTATTTT. Amino acid sequence: CASRRLAGITDTQYF.

This clone was picked up many times. In DNA, the CDR3 is TGTGCCACCCTAGAGGAGCCTGCCACAGATACGCAGTATTTT. This codes for CATLEEPATDTQYF. The chain recombines TRBV10-3 with TRBJ2-3, with no clear D. This CDR3 region has 14 residues. Germline V gene sequence: CDR1 ENHRY, CDR2 SYGVKD. Trimming removed 10 bases from V and 2 bases from J, with 16 bases in between.

There are many counts of this clone. The chain uses TRBV6-5 and TRBJ2-2; possible D gene TRBD1, 6 bases. CDR1 and CDR2 from the germline V gene are MNHEY and SVGAGI. Trimming removed 6 bases at V and 7 bases at J, with 12 bases between. This CDR3 has 13 amino acids. This chain's CDR3 is CASRWTVLGELFF. As DNA, the CDR3 is TGTGCCAGCAGGTGGACAGTCCTCGGGGAGCTGTTTTTT.

This clone has ten or more counts. This chain links TRBV5-1 with TRBJ1-5; a weak D match, TRBD1 (5 bases). V was pared by 4 bases and J by 5 bases, with 13 bases between. From germline, CDR1 is SGHRS and CDR2 YFSETQ. This CDR3 contains 14 residues. CDR3 sequence reads: CASSTGTVDQPQHF. The CDR3 DNA follows: TGCGCCAGCAGCACCGGGACTGTAGATCAGCCCCAGCATTTT.

This clone was counted at least ten times. The rearrangement links TRBV5-1 to TRBJ1-1; TRBD1 matches 8 bases. The V gene end was trimmed by 2 bases and the J gene end by 0 bases; junction bases not matched to a gene: 3. Germline lookup yields CDR1 SGHRS and CDR2 YFSETQ. This CDR3 spans 15 amino acids. CDR3 loop: CASSLQGGLNTEAFF. The CDR3 DNA is TGCGCCAGCAGCTTACAGGGGGGGCTGAACACTGAAGCTTTCTTT. The entire variable domain, with the rest obtained from reference TRBV5-1 and TRBJ1-1, is as follows: KAGVTQTPRYLIKTRGQQVTLSCSPISGHRSVSWYQQTPGQGLQFLFEYFSETQRNKGNFPGRFSGRQFSNSRSEMNVSTLELGDSALYLCASSLQGGLNTEAFFGQGTRLTVV.